The sample holds a few counts of the clone carrying this T cell receptor beta chain. What it recognizes is unknown. This record comes from a study of human T cells and chemical hapten exposure. The wider study: Patch tests containing 0.01% DPC, applied to the upper back, were read at 6 days.

Via MiXCR, TCRdb re-called the RACE reads, giving one row per CDR3 protein. In the table there are approximately 180,000 distinct CDR3 sequences, around 30% of which are singletons. General observations from the study: Donors' alopecia may make their immune response differ from healthy people's.

Time point given: pre-sensitization, week 0. The treatment is: therapeutic diphenylcyclopropenone sensitization with weekly scalp DPC. Non-pregnant alopecia patients aged 18 to 70, suitable for DPC therapy. The clonotype comes from a woman aged 25 to 39 with alopecia areata. Some clones in this sample may be carry-over from other donors' samples. The sample here was whole blood, taken in connection with sensitization to the hapten diphenylcyclopropenone (DPC).

CDR3: CASSASGDTSDTQYF. DNA of the CDR3: TGTGCCAGCAGCGCTAGCGGGGACACCTCAGATACGCAGTATTTT. This rearrangement joins TRBV9 to TRBJ2-3, with 9 bases that match TRBD2. The V segment lost 3 bases and the J segment 4 bases; nucleotides outside the gene matches: 6. The CDR3 length is 15 residues. The germline gives CDR1 SGDLS, CDR2 YYNGEE. Variable domain in full (rest from reference TRBV9 and TRBJ2-3): DSGVTQTPKHLITATGQRVTLRCSPRSGDLSVYWYQQSLDQGLQFLIQYYNGEERAKGNILERFSAQQFPDLHSELNLSSLELGDSALYFCASSASGDTSDTQYFGPGTRLTVL.